The T cell receptor (beta chain) described here comes from a study of T cell repertoires in cytomegalovirus infection. General observations from the study: Ex vivo responses were dominated by HLA-C-restricted CMV-specific TCR beta clonotypes. The cumulative frequency of public TCR beta families distinguished individuals who carried CMV together with the relevant HLA.

With respect to this clonotype: Its antigen is undetermined.

CDR3 length equals 16 residues. V lost 4 bases and J lost 0; bases outside the gene matches: 6. The V gene's germline CDR1 is LGHNA and CDR2 YSLEER. TCRdb itself ran the reads through MiXCR, one entry per CDR3 protein. This sample has 200,000 to 300,000 distinct CDR3 sequences; roughly 10% occur once, and the top ten carry about 15%. The chain employs TRBV4-3 and TRBJ1-3; 7 bases fit TRBD1. The source is a human donor in good health (CMV status not recorded). Some clones in this sample may be carry-over from other donors' samples. The specimen was PBMCs. This CDR3 is CASSRKTGSSGNTIYF. The CDR3 region has the DNA TGCGCCAGCAGCCGAAAGACAGGGAGCTCTGGAAACACCATATATTTT.